The sequence of this T cell receptor (beta chain) was determined in a study of human T cells and chemical hapten exposure. There are many counts of this clonotype. The CDR3 has 15 amino acids. The V end was cut by 7 bases, the J end by 5 bases, with 23 bases between. Germline V gene data show CDR1 as SQVTM and CDR2 as ANQGSEA. Time point denoted: pre-sensitization, week 0. Treatment here: therapeutic diphenylcyclopropenone sensitization with weekly scalp DPC. TCRdb recomputed calls from the RACE reads with MiXCR, one row per CDR3 protein. This table holds 280,000 or so distinct CDR3 sequences, almost 8% found once.

The material was whole blood, obtained in connection with sensitization to the hapten diphenylcyclopropenone (DPC). The genes are TRBV29-1 and TRBJ2-5; D possibly uses TRBD1 or TRBD2 (5 bases each). This sequence was found in a man aged 18 to 30 with alopecia areata. Some clones in this sample may be carry-over from other donors' samples. The DNA for the CDR3 is TGCAGCGCCTCCGCCGGGACGAAAACCACGGAGACCCAGTACTTC. This encodes CSASAGTKTTETQYF.